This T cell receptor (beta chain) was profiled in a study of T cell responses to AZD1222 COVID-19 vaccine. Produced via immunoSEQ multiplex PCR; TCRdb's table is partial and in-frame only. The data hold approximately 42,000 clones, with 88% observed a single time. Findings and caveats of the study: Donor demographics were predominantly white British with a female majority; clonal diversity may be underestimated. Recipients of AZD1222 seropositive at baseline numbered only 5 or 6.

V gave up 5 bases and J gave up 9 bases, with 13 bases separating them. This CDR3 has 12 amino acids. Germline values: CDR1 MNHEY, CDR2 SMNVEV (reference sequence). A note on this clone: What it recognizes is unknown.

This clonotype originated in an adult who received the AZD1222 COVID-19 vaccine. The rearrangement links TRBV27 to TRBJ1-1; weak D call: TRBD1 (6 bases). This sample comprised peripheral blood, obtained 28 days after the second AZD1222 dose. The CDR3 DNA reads TGTGCCAGCAGTCTCGCGGGGGCGCAAGCTTTCTTT. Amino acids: CASSLAGAQAFF.